Here is one T cell receptor (beta chain) with its context. Its antigen is undetermined. Other nucleotide sequences in the sample specify the same CDR3. This sample is part of a study of beta chain features in type 1 diabetes. V dropped 4 bases and J dropped 5 bases, with 11 bases sitting between them. The germline gives CDR1 SQVTM, CDR2 ANQGSEA. This CDR3 comprises 12 residues. The study reverse transcribed the entire isolated RNA, so it sequenced expressed TCRB transcripts. Regulatory, naive and central memory T cell samples averaged approximately 3.8 million reads. Profiled with immunoSEQ multiplex PCR; TCRdb holds only in-frame clones, not every one. The sample yields about 620,000 clones, about 16% seen once. General study findings and limits: Type 1 diabetes patients had TCRB CDR3s that were shorter (moderately but significantly so) in all four CD4+ subsets.

This receptor was obtained from a man between 18 and 35 years old in good health. The J gene is TRBJ1-1, the V gene TRBV29-1, with D perhaps matching TRBD1 (6 bases). Sequencing used naive CD4+ T cells from blood. DNA of the CDR3: TGCAGCGTTGCATCGGGGGCGACTGAAGCTTTCTTT. As protein: CSVASGATEAFF.